The present entry profiles one T cell receptor (beta chain) with its context. Per the authors' pipeline: How many nucleated cells were present was estimated from reference gene primer amplification. Sequencing was performed with immunoSEQ multiplex PCR; in TCRdb, only in-frame clones are kept and a portion is missing. The V and J calls and clone size come from that table; D and trimming were worked out from the DNA. The sample records roughly 230,000 clones, 90% being singletons. The sample comes from a study of blood T cell repertoires in COVID-19. The clonotype originates from a woman aged 55-75 years with COVID-19, enrolled during active disease. Source material: peripheral blood.

CDR3 amino acids: CASSPASGESTDTQYF. In DNA form, the CDR3 reads TGTGCCAGCAGCCCGGCCTCGGGGGAGTCCACAGATACGCAGTATTTT. The chain combines TRBV9 with TRBJ2-3, with a tentative D call TRBD2 (6 bases). V gave up 4 bases and J gave up 2 bases, with 17 bases separating them. The CDR3 totals 16 residues. CDR1 is SGDLS and CDR2 is YYNGEE in the germline V gene.